The 11 T cell receptor beta chains in this list originate from one sample, sequenced in a study of cytomegalovirus exposure and HLA in healthy donors. The primer mix had 60 Vbeta and 13 Jbeta primers. Generated by immunoSEQ multiplex PCR, the TCRdb table keeps only in-frame clones and is missing some. The sample carries about 150,000 clones, 70% to 85% recorded once. Material for sequencing was PBMCs. These receptors were obtained from a woman aged 50 to 60 in good health and CMV-seropositive.

A few counts support this clone. The chain carries TRBV6-1 and TRBJ2-1; 10 bases match TRBD1. The CDR3 totals 15 residues. Germline values: CDR1 MNHNS, CDR2 SASEGT. J was trimmed by 1 base and V by 6 bases; bases with no gene match: 3. The CDR3 protein is CASRRDRGSYNEQFF. The DNA for the CDR3 is TGTGCCAGCAGAAGGGACAGGGGTTCCTACAATGAGCAGTTCTTC.

The gene calls are TRBV5-1 and TRBJ1-3; tentative D call: TRBD1 (5 bases). This CDR3 has 15 residues. Trimming pared 3 bases from V and 0 bases from J, leaving 10 bases between. Per the germline V gene, CDR1 is SGHRS and CDR2 is YFSETQ. The CDR3 nucleotides are TGCGCCAGCAGCTCCCTAACAGGCTCTGGAAACACCATATATTTT. It encodes CASSSLTGSGNTIYF.

Of note for this clone: Other DNA sequences in this specimen translate into the identical CDR3. In DNA, the CDR3 is TGTGCCAGCAGTGAAAGAGAGAATCAGCCCCAGCATTTT. Translating it yields CASSERENQPQHF. The V and J genes are TRBV6-1 and TRBJ1-5; no clear D. V lost 2 bases and J lost 4, with 6 bases in between. This CDR3 is 13 amino acids long. Germline V gene data show CDR1 as MNHNS and CDR2 as SASEGT.

The chain joins TRBV7-9 to TRBJ1-2; D unresolved. The CDR3 length is 13 residues. Trimming removed 5 bases from V and 6 bases from J, with 13 bases in between. Germline V gene sequence: CDR1 SEHNR, CDR2 FQNEAQ (reference sequence). The CDR3 DNA is TGTGCCAGCAGCCTTCAGGCAACTCATGGCTACACCTTC. Amino acids: CASSLQATHGYTF.

The chain couples TRBV7-9 to TRBJ2-5, with TRBD2 as a possible D gene (5 bases). The DNA end is a closer match to TRBJ2-7, so the J assignment may be wrong. Germline CDR1 and CDR2: SEHNR and FQNEAQ (reference sequence). The CDR3 consists of 14 residues. This CDR3 reads CASSPTGTSYEQYF. The CDR3 DNA reads TGTGCCAGCAGCCCAACGGGAACCAGCTACGAGCAGTACTTC.

The J gene is TRBJ2-7, the V gene TRBV19; D might be TRBD1 (6 bases). The CDR3 is made up of 14 amino acids. In germline, CDR1 is LNHDA, CDR2 SQIVND (reference sequence). V lost 9 bases to trimming and J lost 1 base, with 16 bases between them. The CDR3, as DNA: TGTGCCAGCCGCACTTCGACAGGATCCTACGAGCAGTACTTC. This codes for CASRTSTGSYEQYF.

J is TRBJ2-7 and V is TRBV5-6; 10 bases line up with TRBD1. The junction had 8 bases not matched to a gene; V was cut back by 4 bases and J by 7 bases. Germline assignment: CDR1 SGHDT and CDR2 YYEEEE. This CDR3 spans 14 amino acids. The chain's CDR3 is CASSAGTGDAEQYF. CDR3 DNA: TGTGCCAGCAGCGCCGGGACAGGGGATGCGGAGCAGTACTTC.

The chain employs TRBV5-1 and TRBJ1-4, with a possible D match to TRBD1 (5 bases). Trimming left V 4 bases short and J 4 bases short, with 11 bases between. The germline gives CDR1 SGHRS, CDR2 YFSETQ. The CDR3 totals 14 residues. The CDR3 DNA reads TGCGCCAGCAGCAGGGGACTGAATAATGAAAAACTGTTTTTT. The encoded protein is CASSRGLNNEKLFF.

The chain has TRBV10-2 and TRBJ2-4, with D perhaps matching TRBD1 (5 bases). The CDR3 is 13 amino acids. Germline V lookup: CDR1 WSHSY, CDR2 SAAADI. V was shortened by 6 bases and J by 6 bases, with 12 bases between the two germline ends. CDR3 sequence reads: CASRPETVNIQYF. The CDR3 DNA follows: TGCGCCAGCAGGCCCGAGACAGTAAACATTCAGTACTTC.

The chain links TRBV30 to TRBJ1-5; D is possibly TRBD1 (6 bases). Trimming cost V 1 base and J 2 bases, with 12 bases left between them. From germline, CDR1 is GTSNPN and CDR2 SVGIG (reference sequence). The CDR3 is 15 residues long. The CDR3 sequence: CAWSGRDTRNQPQHF. For the CDR3, the DNA is TGTGCCTGGAGTGGCCGGGACACGCGCAATCAGCCCCAGCATTTT. The whole variable domain, remainder taken from reference TRBV30 and TRBJ1-5, is SQTIHQWPATLVQPVGSPLSLECTVEGTSNPNLYWYRQAAGRGLQLLFYSVGIGQISSEVPQNLSASRPQDRQFILSSKKLLLSDSGFYLCAWSGRDTRNQPQHFGDGTRLSIL.

This clone was observed a few times. The chain employs TRBV19 and TRBJ2-6, with 7 bases that match TRBD1. CDR1 LNHDA and CDR2 SQIVND come from the germline V gene (reference sequence). The CDR3 totals 16 residues. V shed 5 bases and J 2 bases; nucleotides not matched to a gene: 6. The CDR3 region is CASSQITGAGANVLTF. In nucleotides, the CDR3 is TGTGCCAGTAGTCAGATTACAGGGGCTGGGGCCAACGTCCTGACTTTC. Supplemented by reference TRBV19 and TRBJ2-6, the full variable domain reads DGGITQSPKYLFRKEGQNVTLSCEQNLNHDAMYWYRQDPGQGLRLIYYSQIVNDFQKGDIAEGYSVSREKKESFPLTVTSAQKNPTAFYLCASSQITGAGANVLTFGAGSRLTVL.